These 2 T cell receptor beta chains were sequenced from one sample in a study of tumor-infiltrating lymphocytes in primary liver carcinoma. The researchers produced TCR beta cDNA from around 500 ng total RNA with a constant-region primer. Amplification in three nested multiplex PCR rounds with slightly modified ARM-PCR gave rise to TCR beta libraries. TRBV1-TRBV30 forward primers paired with a C-beta reverse primer drove the first two PCR rounds, roughly 10 cycles each. TCRdb itself ran the multiplex PCR reads through MiXCR, one entry per CDR3 protein. The data hold approximately 23,000 distinct CDR3 sequences, with over 75% observed a single time. RNA and DNA were co-extracted from around 18-30 mg of unsorted bulk tissue. Sequencing used liver tumor tissue from sampling region 2. The subset here: tumor region T2, inferior pole. Receptors were obtained from a woman in her thirties with primary liver carcinoma and hepatitis B virus infection.

With respect to this clonotype: It may be a read error: a sequence one base away is much more abundant. It is likely a read error, because the conserved phenylalanine at the end of the CDR3 is missing. The V call is TRBV7-2, the J call TRBJ2-7; a weak D match, TRBD2 (6 bases). The CDR3 contains 15 residues. V shed 1 base and J shed 7 bases, with 17 bases lying between them. CDR1 is SGHTA and CDR2 is FQGNSA in the germline V gene. The CDR3 nucleotides read TGTGCCAGCAGCTTAGTTCTAGCGAGAGGGCTGGAGCAGTACTCC. It specifies CASSLVLARGLEQYS.

Turning to this clonotype: At one boundary the junction diverges from the germline segment, which might be a read error. V usage is TRBV11-3 and J usage is TRBJ2-3; D is ambiguous. The CDR3 runs 11 residues. Germline CDR1 is SGHNT and CDR2 is YENEEA. CDR3 nucleotides: TGTGCCAGCCACTACACAGATACGCAAAATTTT. This codes for CASHYTDTQNF.